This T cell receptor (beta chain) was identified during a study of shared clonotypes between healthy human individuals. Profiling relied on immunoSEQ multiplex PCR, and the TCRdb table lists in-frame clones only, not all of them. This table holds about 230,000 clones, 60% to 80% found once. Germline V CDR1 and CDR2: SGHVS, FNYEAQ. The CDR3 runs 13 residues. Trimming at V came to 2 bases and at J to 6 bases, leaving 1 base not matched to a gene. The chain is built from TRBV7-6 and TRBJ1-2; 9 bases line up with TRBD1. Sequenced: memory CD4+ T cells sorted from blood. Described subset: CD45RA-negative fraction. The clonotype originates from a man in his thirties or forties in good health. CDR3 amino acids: CASSLRTGDGYTF. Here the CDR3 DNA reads TGTGCCAGCAGCTTACGGACAGGGGATGGCTACACCTTC.